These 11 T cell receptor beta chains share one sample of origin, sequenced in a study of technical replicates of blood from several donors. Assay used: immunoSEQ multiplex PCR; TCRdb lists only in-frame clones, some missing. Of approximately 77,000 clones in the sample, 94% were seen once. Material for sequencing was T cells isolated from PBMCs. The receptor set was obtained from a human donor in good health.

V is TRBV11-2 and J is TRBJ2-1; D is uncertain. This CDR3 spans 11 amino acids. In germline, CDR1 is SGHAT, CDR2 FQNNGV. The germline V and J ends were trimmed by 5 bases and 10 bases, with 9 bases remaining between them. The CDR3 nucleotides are TGTGCCAGCAGCCGAAGCTTAGAGCAGTTCTTC. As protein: CASSRSLEQFF. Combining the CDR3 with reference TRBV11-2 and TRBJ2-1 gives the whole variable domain EAGVAQSPRYKIIEKRQSVAFWCNPISGHATLYWYQQILGQGPKLLIQFQNNGVVDDSQLPKDRFSAERLKGVDSTLKIQPAKLEDSAVYLCASSRSLEQFFGPGTRLTVL.

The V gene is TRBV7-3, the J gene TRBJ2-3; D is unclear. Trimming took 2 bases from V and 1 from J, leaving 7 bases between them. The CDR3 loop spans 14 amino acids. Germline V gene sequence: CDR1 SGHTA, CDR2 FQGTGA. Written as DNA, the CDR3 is TGTGCCAGCAGCTTATTGGGCCGCACAGATACGCAGTATTTT. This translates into CASSLLGRTDTQYF. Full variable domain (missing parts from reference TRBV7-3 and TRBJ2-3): GAGVSQTPSNKVTEKGKYVELRCDPISGHTALYWYRQSLGQGPEFLIYFQGTGAADDSGLPNDRFFAVRPEGSVSTLKIQRTERGDSAVYLCASSLLGRTDTQYFGPGTRLTVL.

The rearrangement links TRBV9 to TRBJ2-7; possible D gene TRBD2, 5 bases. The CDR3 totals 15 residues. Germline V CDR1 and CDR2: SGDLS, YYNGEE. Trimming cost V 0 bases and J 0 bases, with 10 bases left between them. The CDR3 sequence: CASSVAGNPSYEQYF. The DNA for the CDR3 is TGTGCCAGCAGCGTAGCCGGGAACCCCTCCTACGAGCAGTACTTC.

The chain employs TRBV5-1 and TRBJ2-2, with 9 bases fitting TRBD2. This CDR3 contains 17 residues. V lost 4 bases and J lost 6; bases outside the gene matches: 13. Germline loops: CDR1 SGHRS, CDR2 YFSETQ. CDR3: CASSPILAGVHPGELFF. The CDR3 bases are TGCGCCAGCAGCCCTATTTTAGCGGGAGTACACCCCGGGGAGCTGTTTTTT.

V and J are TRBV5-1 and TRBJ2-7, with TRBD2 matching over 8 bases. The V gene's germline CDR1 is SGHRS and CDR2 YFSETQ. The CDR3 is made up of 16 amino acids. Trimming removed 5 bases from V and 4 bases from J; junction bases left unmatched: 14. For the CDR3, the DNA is TGCGCCAGCAGTCACGGGGGGGTGCCAGCGAATTACGAGCAGTACTTC. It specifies CASSHGGVPANYEQYF.

As DNA, the CDR3 is TGTGCCAGCAGCCGACTAGCGGCATCCGGGAGAGATACGCAGTATTTT. Its translation: CASSRLAASGRDTQYF. The J gene is TRBJ2-3, the V gene TRBV7-9; 9 nucleotides align to TRBD2. The V segment lost 5 bases and the J segment 5 bases; nucleotides outside the gene matches: 11. CDR1 and CDR2 from the germline V gene are SEHNR and FQNEAQ (reference sequence). The CDR3 runs to 16 residues.

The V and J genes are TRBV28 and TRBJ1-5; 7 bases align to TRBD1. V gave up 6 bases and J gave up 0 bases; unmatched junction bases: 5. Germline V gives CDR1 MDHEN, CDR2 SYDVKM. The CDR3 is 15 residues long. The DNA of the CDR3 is TGTGCCAGCAGGCCGACAGGGCGTAGCAATCAGCCCCAGCATTTT. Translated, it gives CASRPTGRSNQPQHF.

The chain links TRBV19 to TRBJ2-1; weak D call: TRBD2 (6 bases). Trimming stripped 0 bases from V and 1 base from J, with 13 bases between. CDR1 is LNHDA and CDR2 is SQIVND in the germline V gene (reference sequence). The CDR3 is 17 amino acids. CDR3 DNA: TGTGCCAGTAGTATAGATCGCGGGATGGGATCCTACAATGAGCAGTTCTTC. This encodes CASSIDRGMGSYNEQFF.

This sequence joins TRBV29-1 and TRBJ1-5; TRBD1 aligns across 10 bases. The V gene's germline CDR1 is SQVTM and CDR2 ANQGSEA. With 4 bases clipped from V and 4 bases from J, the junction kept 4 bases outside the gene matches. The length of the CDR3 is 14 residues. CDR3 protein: CSVVTGGFNQPQHF. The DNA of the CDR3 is TGCAGCGTTGTGACAGGGGGCTTTAATCAGCCCCAGCATTTT.

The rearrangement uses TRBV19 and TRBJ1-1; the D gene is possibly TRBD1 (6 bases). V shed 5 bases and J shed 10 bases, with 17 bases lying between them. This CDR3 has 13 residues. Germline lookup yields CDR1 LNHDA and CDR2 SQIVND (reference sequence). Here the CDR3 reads CASSPGGPVTAFF. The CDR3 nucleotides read TGTGCCAGTAGTCCCGGGGGGCCAGTAACAGCTTTCTTT.

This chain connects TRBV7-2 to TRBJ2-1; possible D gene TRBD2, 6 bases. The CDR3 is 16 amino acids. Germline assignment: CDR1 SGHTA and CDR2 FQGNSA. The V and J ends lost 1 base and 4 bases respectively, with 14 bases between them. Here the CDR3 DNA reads TGTGCCAGCAGCTTAGGGCCCAGCGGGCCTTACAATGAGCAGTTCTTC. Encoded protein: CASSLGPSGPYNEQFF.